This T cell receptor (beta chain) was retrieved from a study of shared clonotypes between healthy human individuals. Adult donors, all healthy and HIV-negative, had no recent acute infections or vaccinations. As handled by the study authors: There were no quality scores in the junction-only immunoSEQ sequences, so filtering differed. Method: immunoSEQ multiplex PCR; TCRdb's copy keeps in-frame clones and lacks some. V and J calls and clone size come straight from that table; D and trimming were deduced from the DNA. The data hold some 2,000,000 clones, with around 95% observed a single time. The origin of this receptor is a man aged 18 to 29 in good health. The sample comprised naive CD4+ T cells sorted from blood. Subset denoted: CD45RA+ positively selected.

The CDR3 DNA follows: TGTGCCTGGGGGGGCAATGAGCAGTTCTTC. This gives the protein CAWGGNEQFF. The chain recombines TRBV30 with TRBJ2-1; either TRBD1 or TRBD2 may fit D (5 bases each). This CDR3 comprises 10 residues. Germline V gene data show CDR1 as GTSNPN and CDR2 as SVGIG (reference sequence). The germline V and J ends were trimmed by 5 bases and 6 bases, with 5 bases remaining between them. Variable domain in full (rest from reference TRBV30 and TRBJ2-1): SQTIHQWPATLVQPVGSPLSLECTVEGTSNPNLYWYRQAAGRGLQLLFYSVGIGQISSEVPQNLSASRPQDRQFILSSKKLLLSDSGFYLCAWGGNEQFFGPGTRLTVL.